These 7 T cell receptor beta chains share one sample of origin, sequenced in a study of a mutant IDH1 vaccine in newly diagnosed glioma. Clones were sequenced by immunoSEQ multiplex PCR, and TCRdb holds only the in-frame ones, with some missing. The table shows about 52,000 clones, with about 91% occurring only once. Noted time point: week 11, during vaccination. In the vaccine, a single dose held 300 ug of the mutant IDH1 20-mer peptide, along with topical imiquimod. Their antigen targets remain unknown. The material sequenced was PBMCs, taken from a glioma patient whose treatment included an IDH1 peptide vaccine. Receptors originate from a man aged 45-65 years with glioma.

The chain links TRBV12-5 to TRBJ2-2; the match to TRBD2 covers 11 bases. Germline V lookup: CDR1 LGHNT, CDR2 FRNRAP. The ends lost 3 bases at V and 7 bases at J; junction bases unmatched: 7. The CDR3 is 16 residues long. The CDR3 here is CASGFASGGYIGELFF. For the CDR3, the DNA is TGTGCTAGTGGTTTCGCTAGCGGGGGGTATATCGGGGAGCTGTTTTTT.

This chain uses TRBV28 with TRBJ1-6, with 8 bases lining up with TRBD1. Losses at the gene ends were 0 bases for V and 7 bases for J; bases not matched to a gene: 8. From germline, CDR1 is MDHEN and CDR2 SYDVKM. The CDR3 totals 17 residues. CDR3 coding DNA: TGTGCCAGCAGTTTATGGGTCGGACAGGGCCTCAATTCACCCCTCCACTTT. Translated: CASSLWVGQGLNSPLHF.

V and J are TRBV27 and TRBJ1-5; D uncertain. Germline V lookup: CDR1 MNHEY, CDR2 SMNVEV (reference sequence). This CDR3 is built from 15 residues. Trimming removed 2 bases at V and 5 bases at J, with 13 bases between. For the CDR3, the DNA is TGTGCCAGCAGTTTAAGTTCGTTTATCGATCAGCCCCAGCATTTT. Its translation: CASSLSSFIDQPQHF.

This rearrangement joins TRBV28 to TRBJ1-6, with a possible D match to TRBD1 (6 bases). The germline V and J ends were trimmed by 3 bases and 11 bases, with 14 bases remaining between them. The germline V gene has CDR1 MDHEN and CDR2 SYDVKM. The CDR3 is made up of 14 amino acids. The CDR3 region has the DNA TGTGCCAGCAGTTTTATACAGGGATGGACACCCCTCCACTTT. Its protein is CASSFIQGWTPLHF.

The chain links TRBV5-4 to TRBJ2-7, with TRBD1 as a possible D gene (5 bases). Germline V gene sequence: CDR1 SGHNT, CDR2 YYREEE (reference sequence). Trimming cost V 4 bases and J 5 bases, with 16 bases left between them. The CDR3 is 14 amino acids. This CDR3 reads CASSLQGGRNEQYF. CDR3 DNA: TGTGCCAGCAGCCTTCAGGGTGGAAGAAACGAGCAGTACTTC.

The chain recombines TRBV30 with TRBJ1-3; 7 nucleotides line up with TRBD1. The V gene's germline CDR1 is GTSNPN and CDR2 SVGIG (reference sequence). The CDR3 consists of 15 residues. V gave up 5 bases and J gave up 3 bases; unmatched junction bases: 10. CDR3 loop: CAWGWGGGNGNTIYF. CDR3 DNA sequence: TGTGCCTGGGGGTGGGGAGGGGGCAATGGAAACACCATATATTTT.

The chain is built from TRBV6-4 and TRBJ2-1; 8 bases agree with TRBD1. Germline-derived CDR1 and CDR2 are MRHNA and SNTAGT. The J segment lost 5 bases and the V segment lost 0 bases, leaving 3 bases of the junction unmatched. This CDR3 is 15 amino acids long. As DNA, the CDR3 is TGTGCCAGCAGTGACTCAGGACAGGGACACAATGAGCAGTTCTTC. The encoded protein is CASSDSGQGHNEQFF.